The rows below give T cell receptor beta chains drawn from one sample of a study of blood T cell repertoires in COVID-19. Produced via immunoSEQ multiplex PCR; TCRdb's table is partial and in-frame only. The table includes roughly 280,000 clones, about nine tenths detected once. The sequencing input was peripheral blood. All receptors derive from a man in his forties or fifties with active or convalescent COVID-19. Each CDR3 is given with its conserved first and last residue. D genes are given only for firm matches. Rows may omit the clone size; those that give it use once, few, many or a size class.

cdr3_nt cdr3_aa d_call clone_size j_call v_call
TGCGCCAGCAGCTCCGGGATCTTGAACACTGAAGCTTTCTTT CASSSGILNTEAFF - once TRBJ1-1 TRBV5-1
TGTGCCAGCACTCGAACTAGGGACAGTTCATATGGCTACACCTTC CASTRTRDSSYGYTF TRBD1 - TRBJ1-2 TRBV5-5
TGTGCCTTTAACAGGGATCCGAACACTGAAGCTTTCTTT CAFNRDPNTEAFF - - TRBJ1-1 TRBV30
TGCGCCAGCAGCCAAGTGCCTAGCGGGCAAGAGACCCAGTACTTC CASSQVPSGQETQYF TRBD2 - TRBJ2-5 TRBV4-1
TGCGCCAGCAGTCGACAGGACGCCTACGAGCAGTACTTC CASSRQDAYEQYF - - TRBJ2-7 TRBV4-1
TGTGCCACCAGCCCCTGGGGCCCCGCTAGCGGGGGGGCGAAGGGGGAGCTGTTTTTT CATSPWGPASGGAKGELFF TRBD2 - TRBJ2-2 TRBV15
TGTGCCACCCTTCTACAGGATGAGGATCAGCCCCAGCATTTT CATLLQDEDQPQHF - - TRBJ1-5 TRBV28
TGTGCCAGCAGAAGGACAGTTGCAACTAATGAAAAACTGTTTTTT CASRRTVATNEKLFF - - TRBJ1-4 TRBV2
TGTGCCAGCAGCTGCGCGGGGACTACCCGAACTCTCGAGCAGTACTTC CASSCAGTTRTLEQYF TRBD2 once TRBJ2-7 TRBV7-3
TGTGCCAGCAGAGCCGGGACAGCCTTTAATGAAAAACTGTTTTTT CASRAGTAFNEKLFF TRBD1 - TRBJ1-4 TRBV6-5
TGCGCCAGCAGTCAATCGGGGGACAGAGCACTTTACGAGCAGTACTTC CASSQSGDRALYEQYF TRBD1 once TRBJ2-7 TRBV23-1
TGTGCCAGCAGCCCCGGACAGGGTTTGATCGATGAGCAGTTCTTC CASSPGQGLIDEQFF TRBD1 - TRBJ2-1 TRBV7-9
TGTGCCAGCAGTGAATCGGGCGGGGATCAGCCCCAGCATTTT CASSESGGDQPQHF - - TRBJ1-5 TRBV2
TGTGCCACCAGTGATACTTCAAGAGGGCAGACCCAGTACTTC CATSDTSRGQTQYF - - TRBJ2-5 TRBV24-1
TGTGCCAGCAGCAGACGCGGACAGGGGAGGACCAGCCCTAATGAAAAACTGTTTTTT CASSRRGQGRTSPNEKLFF - - TRBJ1-4 TRBV21-1
TGTGCCAGCAGCCACGGGGGGCTCTCGAACACCGGGGAGCTGTTTTTT CASSHGGLSNTGELFF - - TRBJ2-2 TRBV7-3
TGTGCCAGCAGTTATAAGGGGGCTTATGGCTACACCTTC CASSYKGAYGYTF TRBD1 - TRBJ1-2 TRBV6-5
TGTGCCAGCAGCTACCGAAAAGACTCCTTGGAAGCTTTCTTT CASSYRKDSLEAFF - - TRBJ1-1 TRBV11-2
TGTGCCAGCAGTTCCCGTTCACCCCTCCACTTT CASSSRSPLHF - - TRBJ1-6 TRBV28
TGTGCCATCAGCATAGACAGGGGGTGGGCTGAAGCTTTCTTT CAISIDRGWAEAFF TRBD1 - TRBJ1-1 TRBV10-3
TGCGCCAGCAGCCAGCCGGCGAGGGCCGGGGAGCTGTTTTTT CASSQPARAGELFF - - TRBJ2-2 TRBV5-1
TGCGCCAGCAGTCGAGACGCAGGGTACGAGCAGTACTTC CASSRDAGYEQYF - - TRBJ2-7 TRBV5-1
TGCGCCAGCAGCTTGGGGAGTAGCAATCAGCCCCAGCATTTT CASSLGSSNQPQHF - few TRBJ1-5 TRBV5-1
TGTGCCACCCAGGGGGTAGACACTGAAGCTTTCTTT CATQGVDTEAFF TRBD1 - TRBJ1-1 TRBV2
TGTGCCAGCAGCCCCCGTAGCGGGGGGGATGCAGATACGCAGTATTTT CASSPRSGGDADTQYF TRBD2 - TRBJ2-3 TRBV7-6
TGTGCCAGCAGCTCGACAGGGGGTGGAGAGACCCAGTACTTC CASSSTGGGETQYF TRBD1 - TRBJ2-5 TRBV5-4
TGTGCCAGCAGCTTAGCGCAGGGGGAAGCTTTCTTT CASSLAQGEAFF - - TRBJ1-1 TRBV7-9
TGTGCCAGCAGGGGGGACAGGGTTGGCACTGAAGCTTTCTTT CASRGDRVGTEAFF TRBD1 - TRBJ1-1 TRBV6-5
TGTGCCAGCAGTTTATACAGGGCTCCCACCTTC CASSLYRAPTF - few TRBJ1-2 TRBV28
TGCGCCAGCAGCCAACCGACAGGGACGACACCCCTCCACTTT CASSQPTGTTPLHF TRBD1 - TRBJ1-6 TRBV4-1
TGCAGTGCTAGTCTTGCAGGCCTCTCCAGGGACTATGGCTACACCTTC CSASLAGLSRDYGYTF - - TRBJ1-2 TRBV20-1
TGTGCCAGCGTCCGGGACAGGAGCTCTGGAAACACCATATATTTT CASVRDRSSGNTIYF TRBD1 - TRBJ1-3 TRBV2
TGTGCCAGCAGCCAAGGGCCTAGCGGAAACACCGGGGAGCTGTTTTTT CASSQGPSGNTGELFF TRBD2 - TRBJ2-2 TRBV14
TGTGCCAGTAGGGGACAGGGGAGGGTCACCGGGGAGCTGTTTTTT CASRGQGRVTGELFF TRBD1 - TRBJ2-2 TRBV19
TGTGCCAGCGGCAGAGGGTTCGAAAAACTGTTTTTT CASGRGFEKLFF - - TRBJ1-4 TRBV6-5
TGTGCCGGCGGGACAGGGAGGGCTTCTGGCTACACCTTC CAGGTGRASGYTF TRBD1 - TRBJ1-2 TRBV2
TGCAGCGCTAGAGGACAGAACACCGGGGAGCTGTTTTTT CSARGQNTGELFF - - TRBJ2-2 TRBV29-1
TGTGCCAGCAGCTGGGACAGCGACACTGAAGCTTTCTTT CASSWDSDTEAFF TRBD1 - TRBJ1-1 TRBV6-6
TGCAGCGTTCCCGCGGGGGCCCGGGGTGGAGAGACCCAGTACTTC CSVPAGARGGETQYF - - TRBJ2-5 TRBV29-1
TGTGCCAGCAGCCCTGTGACAGGGCAGCAGTTCTTC CASSPVTGQQFF TRBD1 - TRBJ2-1 TRBV7-3
TGTGCCAGCAACGGGCCCGGACAGGGGGCTCGCGCTTTCTTT CASNGPGQGARAFF TRBD1 - TRBJ1-1 TRBV7-9
TGTGCTAGTGGTTTCGAACTTCGGGGAGGCCAAGAGACCCAGTACTTC CASGFELRGGQETQYF - few TRBJ2-5 TRBV12-5
TGTGCCAGCAGTTTAACCGGCCAGGACTACTATGGCTACACCTTC CASSLTGQDYYGYTF - - TRBJ1-2 TRBV27
TGTGCCACCGCAGGACAGGGAGGAAAACTGTTTTTT CATAGQGGKLFF - - TRBJ1-4 TRBV21-1
TGTGCCAGCAGCCCAGGGACAGTCGATAATTCACCCCTCCACTTT CASSPGTVDNSPLHF TRBD1 - TRBJ1-6 TRBV7-9
TGCGCCAGCAGCTCCACCTCATCGGGGTTGGCTAACTATGGCTACACCTTC CASSSTSSGLANYGYTF - - TRBJ1-2 TRBV5-1
TGTGCCACCACCGAGGACAGACTTGCAGATACGCAGTATTTT CATTEDRLADTQYF - - TRBJ2-3 TRBV15
TGTGCCAGCAGCTTCGTCTCCCCTGACAGCCCATACTATGGCTACACCTTC CASSFVSPDSPYYGYTF - - TRBJ1-2 TRBV11-2
TGTGCCAGCAGGCCAATGGAGAGGACTGGCGGAAACACCATATATTTT CASRPMERTGGNTIYF - - TRBJ1-3 TRBV28
TGTGCTAGCAGTCCCGGACTAGCGGCATACAATGAGCAGTTCTTC CASSPGLAAYNEQFF TRBD2 - TRBJ2-1 TRBV11-2
TGTGCCATCAGTGGGACAGTAATGAACACTGAAGCTTTCTTT CAISGTVMNTEAFF - - TRBJ1-1 TRBV10-3